This T cell receptor beta chain stems from a study of monozygotic twins with inflammatory bowel disease. Overall study findings and caveats: Especially with disease activity, IBD patients had fewer clonotypes in common with others than healthy twins did.

The CDR3 sequence is 15 residues long. Germline CDR1 and CDR2: SGHTS and YDEGEE. Each TCR library consumed 3,500 to 4,500 ng of total RNA. The template-switching step introduced UMIs that carried a 6-nucleotide sample barcode. Each CDR3 protein gets one entry in TCRdb, which reprocessed the 5' RACE reads and gives no DNA. The repertoire table contains some 150,000 distinct CDR3 sequences. About this clonotype: Its specificity is not known.

The sequence came from a human donor with ulcerative colitis or Crohn's disease, or a healthy co-twin of an affected twin (not recorded which). This chain links TRBV5-8 with TRBJ1-5; TCRdb names TRBD1, which stays unverified in the absence of DNA. Sequences were obtained from blood. CDR3 amino acids: CASPQTGLDNQPQHF.